The entry that follows covers one T cell receptor beta chain sequence. Trimming stripped 4 bases from V and 0 bases from J, with 12 bases between. CDR3 length: 15 residues. Germline V gene data show CDR1 as SNHLY and CDR2 as FYNNEI. The template used for profiling TCR beta VDJ and CDR3 was genomic DNA. TCRdb re-analysed the reads in MiXCR, keeping a single row per CDR3 protein. The table includes hundreds of thousands of distinct CDR3 sequences, 65% to 80% detected once. This entry belongs to a study of CD8+CD57+ T cells in acquired aplastic anemia. Study context: Sorted CD4+ and CD8+ cells gave an average of around 3.3 ug of DNA.

This TCR derives from a human donor in good health, serving as a control. The chain couples TRBV2 to TRBJ1-1, with D maybe TRBD1 (6 bases). Sequencing was done on a sample of sorted CD4+, CD8+, or CD8+CD57+ T cells (not recorded which) from PBMCs. In DNA form, the CDR3 reads TGTGCCAGCAGTGGGACAGCCATTATGAACACTGAAGCTTTCTTT. Translated: CASSGTAIMNTEAFF.